This TCR beta chain was identified during a study of blood T cell repertoires in COVID-19. Study-level information: Sites across the United States, Italy and Spain contributed samples from acute and convalescent COVID-19. The cDNA or gDNA used as material had been derived from T cells, B-cell-depleted T cells, or PBMCs.

The CDR3 is 18 amino acids. Trimming removed 2 bases from V and 3 bases from J; junction bases left unmatched: 10. Germline CDR1 is LGHNA and CDR2 is YNFKEQ. Per the authors' pipeline: Reference gene primers were amplified, and this amplification served to estimate nucleated cell counts. Method: immunoSEQ multiplex PCR; TCRdb's copy keeps in-frame clones and lacks some. The V and J calls and clone size were taken over from that table, and D and trimming were inferred from the DNA. Among about 120,000 clones listed, approximately 90% were seen once. The sequenced sample consisted of peripheral blood. The J gene is TRBJ2-3, the V gene TRBV4-2; TRBD2 agrees at 11 bases. The sequence came from a woman aged 50 to 60 with acute or convalescent COVID-19. The CDR3 DNA reads TGTGCCAGCAGCCAATTAGGGGGAGGGACTAGCGGAACAGATACGCAGTATTTT. Protein: CASSQLGGGTSGTDTQYF.